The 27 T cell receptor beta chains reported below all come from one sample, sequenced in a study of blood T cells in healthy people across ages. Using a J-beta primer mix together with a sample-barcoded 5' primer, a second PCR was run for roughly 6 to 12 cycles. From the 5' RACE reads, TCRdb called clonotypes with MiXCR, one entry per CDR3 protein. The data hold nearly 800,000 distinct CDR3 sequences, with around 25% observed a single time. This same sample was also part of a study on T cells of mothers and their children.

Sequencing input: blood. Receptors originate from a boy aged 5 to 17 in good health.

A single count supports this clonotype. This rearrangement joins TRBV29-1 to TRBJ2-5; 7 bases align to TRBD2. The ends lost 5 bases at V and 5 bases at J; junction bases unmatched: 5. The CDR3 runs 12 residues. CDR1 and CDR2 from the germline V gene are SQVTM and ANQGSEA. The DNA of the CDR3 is TGCAGCGTTTGGGGGGGACGCGAGACCCAGTACTTC. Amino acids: CSVWGGRETQYF.

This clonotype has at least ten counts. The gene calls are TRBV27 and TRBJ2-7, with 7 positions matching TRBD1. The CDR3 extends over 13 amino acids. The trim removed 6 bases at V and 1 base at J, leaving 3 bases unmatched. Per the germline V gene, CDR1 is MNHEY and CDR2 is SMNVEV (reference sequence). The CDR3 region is CASSRQGSYEQYF. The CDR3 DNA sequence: TGTGCCAGCAGCCGACAGGGTTCCTACGAGCAGTACTTC.

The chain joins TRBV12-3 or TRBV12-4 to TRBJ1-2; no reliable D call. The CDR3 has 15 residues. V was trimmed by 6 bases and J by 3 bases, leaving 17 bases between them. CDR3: CASRLEYTEDYGYTF. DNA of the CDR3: TGTGCCAGCAGACTAGAATACACGGAGGACTATGGCTACACCTTC.

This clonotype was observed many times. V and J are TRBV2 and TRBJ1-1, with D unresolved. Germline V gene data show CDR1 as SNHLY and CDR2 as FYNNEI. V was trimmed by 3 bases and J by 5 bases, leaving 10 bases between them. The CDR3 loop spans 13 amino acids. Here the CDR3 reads CASSDSWETEAFF. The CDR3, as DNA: TGTGCCAGCAGTGACTCGTGGGAGACTGAAGCTTTCTTT.

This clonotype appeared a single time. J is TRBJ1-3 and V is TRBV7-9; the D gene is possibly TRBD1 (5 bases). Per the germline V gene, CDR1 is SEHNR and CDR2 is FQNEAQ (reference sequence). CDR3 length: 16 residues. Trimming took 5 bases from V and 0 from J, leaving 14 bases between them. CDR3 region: CASSPLGPLSGNTIYF. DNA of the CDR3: TGTGCCAGCAGCCCACTGGGACCTCTCTCTGGAAACACCATATATTTT.

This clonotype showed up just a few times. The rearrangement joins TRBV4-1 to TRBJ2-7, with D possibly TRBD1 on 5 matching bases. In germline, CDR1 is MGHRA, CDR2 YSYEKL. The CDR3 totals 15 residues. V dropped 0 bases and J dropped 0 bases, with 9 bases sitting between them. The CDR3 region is CASSQEQESSYEQYF. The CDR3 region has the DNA TGCGCCAGCAGCCAAGAACAGGAAAGCTCCTACGAGCAGTACTTC.

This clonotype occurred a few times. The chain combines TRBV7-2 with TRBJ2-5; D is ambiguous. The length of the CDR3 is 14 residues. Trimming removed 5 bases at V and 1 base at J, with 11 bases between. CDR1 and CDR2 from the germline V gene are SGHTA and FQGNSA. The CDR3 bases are TGTGCCAGCAGCCCGGGCAGGTCCCAAGAGACCCAGTACTTC. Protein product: CASSPGRSQETQYF.

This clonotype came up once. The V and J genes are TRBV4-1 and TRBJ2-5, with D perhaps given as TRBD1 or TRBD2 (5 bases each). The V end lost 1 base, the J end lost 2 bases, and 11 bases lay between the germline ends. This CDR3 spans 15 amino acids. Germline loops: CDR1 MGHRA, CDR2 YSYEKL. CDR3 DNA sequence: TGCGCCAGCAGCCAAGCCCGGGGCCCACAAGAGACCCAGTACTTC. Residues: CASSQARGPQETQYF.

This chain's CDR3 is CASSSVESEAFF. CDR3 bases: TGTGCCAGCAGCAGTGTGGAGTCTGAAGCTTTCTTT. The chain recombines TRBV5-5 with TRBJ1-1; D unresolved. This CDR3 is 12 amino acids long. V was pared by 4 bases and J by 6 bases, with 10 bases between. Looked up from germline, CDR1 is SGHKS and CDR2 is YYEKEE (reference sequence).

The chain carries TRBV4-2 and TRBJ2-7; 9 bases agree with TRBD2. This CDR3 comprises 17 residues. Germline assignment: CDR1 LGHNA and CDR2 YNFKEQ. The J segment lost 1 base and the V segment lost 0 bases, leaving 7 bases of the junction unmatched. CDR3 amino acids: CASSQEPSGALSYEQYF. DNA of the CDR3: TGTGCCAGCAGCCAAGAACCTAGCGGGGCTCTTTCCTACGAGCAGTACTTC.

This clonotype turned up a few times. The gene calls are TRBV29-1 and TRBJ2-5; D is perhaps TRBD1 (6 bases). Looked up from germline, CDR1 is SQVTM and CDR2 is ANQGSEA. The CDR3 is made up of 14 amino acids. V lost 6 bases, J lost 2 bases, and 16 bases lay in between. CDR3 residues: CSVCTGFPQETQYF. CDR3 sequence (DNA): TGCAGCGTATGCACAGGGTTCCCTCAAGAGACCCAGTACTTC.

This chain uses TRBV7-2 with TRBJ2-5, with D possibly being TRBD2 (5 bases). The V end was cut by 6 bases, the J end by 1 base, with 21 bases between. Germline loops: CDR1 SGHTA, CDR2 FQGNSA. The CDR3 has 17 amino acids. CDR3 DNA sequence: TGTGCCAGCAGTCCGACCGGGCGACGGGGTGTCCAAGAGACCCAGTACTTC. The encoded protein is CASSPTGRRGVQETQYF.

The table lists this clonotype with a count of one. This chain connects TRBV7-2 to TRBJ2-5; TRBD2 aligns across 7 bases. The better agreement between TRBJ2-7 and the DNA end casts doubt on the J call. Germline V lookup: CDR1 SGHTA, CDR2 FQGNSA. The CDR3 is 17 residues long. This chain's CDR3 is CASSRYRRSGASYEQYF. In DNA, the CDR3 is TGTGCCAGCAGTCGTTATAGGAGGAGCGGGGCTTCCTACGAGCAGTACTTC.

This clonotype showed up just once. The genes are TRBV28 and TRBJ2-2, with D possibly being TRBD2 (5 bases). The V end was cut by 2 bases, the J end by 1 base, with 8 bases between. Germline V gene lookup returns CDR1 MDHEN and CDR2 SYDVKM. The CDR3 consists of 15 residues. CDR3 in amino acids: CASSLLAMNTGELFF. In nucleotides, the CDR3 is TGTGCCAGCAGTTTACTAGCCATGAACACCGGGGAGCTGTTTTTT.

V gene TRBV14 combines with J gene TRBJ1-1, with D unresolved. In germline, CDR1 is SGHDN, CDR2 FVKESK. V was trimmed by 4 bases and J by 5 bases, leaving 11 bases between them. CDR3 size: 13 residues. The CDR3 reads CASSPMGWTEAFF. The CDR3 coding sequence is TGTGCCAGCAGCCCTATGGGGTGGACTGAAGCTTTCTTT.

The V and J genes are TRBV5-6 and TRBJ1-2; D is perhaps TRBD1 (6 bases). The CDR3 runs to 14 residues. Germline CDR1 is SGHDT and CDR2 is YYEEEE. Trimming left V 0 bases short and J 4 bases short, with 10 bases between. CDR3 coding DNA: TGTGCCAGCAGCTTGGCGAACAGGGTCTATGGCTACACCTTC. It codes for CASSLANRVYGYTF.

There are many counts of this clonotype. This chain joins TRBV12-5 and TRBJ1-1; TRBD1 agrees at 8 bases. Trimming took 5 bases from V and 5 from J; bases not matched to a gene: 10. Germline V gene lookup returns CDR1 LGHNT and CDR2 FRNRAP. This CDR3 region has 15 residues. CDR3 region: CASGTRQGRRTEAFF. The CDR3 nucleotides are TGTGCTAGTGGTACCAGACAGGGGAGGAGGACTGAAGCTTTCTTT.

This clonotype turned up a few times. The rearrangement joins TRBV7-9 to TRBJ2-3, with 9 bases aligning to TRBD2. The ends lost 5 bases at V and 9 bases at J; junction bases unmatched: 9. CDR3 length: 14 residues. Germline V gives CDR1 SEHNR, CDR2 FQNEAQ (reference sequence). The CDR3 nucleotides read TGTGCCAGCAGCCCGCCTAGCGGGGAGATAACGCAGTATTTT. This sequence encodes CASSPPSGEITQYF.

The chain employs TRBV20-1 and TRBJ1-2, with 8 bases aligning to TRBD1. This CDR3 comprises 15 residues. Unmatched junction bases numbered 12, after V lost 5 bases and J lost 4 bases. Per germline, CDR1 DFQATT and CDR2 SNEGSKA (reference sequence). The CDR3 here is CSARISTGAGYGYTF. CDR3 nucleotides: TGCAGTGCTCGGATTTCGACAGGGGCAGGCTATGGCTACACCTTC.

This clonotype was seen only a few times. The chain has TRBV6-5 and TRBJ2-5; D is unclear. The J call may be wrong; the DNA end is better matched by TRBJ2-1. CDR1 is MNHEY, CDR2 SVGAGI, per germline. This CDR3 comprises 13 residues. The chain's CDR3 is CASSRGVGNQQFF. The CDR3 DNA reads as TGTGCCAGCAGTCGTGGGGTGGGAAACCAGCAGTTCTTC.

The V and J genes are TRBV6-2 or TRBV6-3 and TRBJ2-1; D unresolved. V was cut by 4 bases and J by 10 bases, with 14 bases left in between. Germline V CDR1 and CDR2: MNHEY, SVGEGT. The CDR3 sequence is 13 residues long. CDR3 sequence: CASSLDLGREQFF. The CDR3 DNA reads TGTGCCAGCAGTTTAGACTTAGGAAGGGAGCAGTTCTTC.

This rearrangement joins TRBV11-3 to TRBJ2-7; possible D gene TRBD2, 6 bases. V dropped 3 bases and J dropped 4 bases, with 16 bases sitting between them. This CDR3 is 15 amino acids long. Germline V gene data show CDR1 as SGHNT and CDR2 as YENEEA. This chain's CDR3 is CASSFRSGESYEQYF. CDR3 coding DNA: TGTGCCAGCAGCTTCAGGTCGGGAGAATCATACGAGCAGTACTTC.

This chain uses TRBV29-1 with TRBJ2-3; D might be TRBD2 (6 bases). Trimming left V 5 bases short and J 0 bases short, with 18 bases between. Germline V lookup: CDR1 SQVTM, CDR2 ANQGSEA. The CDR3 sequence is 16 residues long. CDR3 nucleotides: TGCAGCGTTACTAATACCCCGGGACTGAGCACAGATACGCAGTATTTT. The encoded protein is CSVTNTPGLSTDTQYF.

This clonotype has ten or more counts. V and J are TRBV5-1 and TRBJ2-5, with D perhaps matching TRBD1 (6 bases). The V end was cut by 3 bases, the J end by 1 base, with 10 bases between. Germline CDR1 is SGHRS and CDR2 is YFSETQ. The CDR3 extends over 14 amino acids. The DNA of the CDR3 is TGCGCCAGCAGCTCCTTAGGGGGCCAAGAGACCCAGTACTTC. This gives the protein CASSSLGGQETQYF.

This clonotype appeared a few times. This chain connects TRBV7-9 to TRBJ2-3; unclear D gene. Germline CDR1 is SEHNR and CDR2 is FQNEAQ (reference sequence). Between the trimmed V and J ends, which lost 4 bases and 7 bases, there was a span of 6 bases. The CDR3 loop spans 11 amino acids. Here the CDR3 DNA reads TGTGCCAGCAGCTCCCCTAATACGCAGTATTTT. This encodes CASSSPNTQYF.

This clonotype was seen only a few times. The CDR3 nucleotides are TGCGCCAGCAGCCCAAACAAGGGACCGGGGTGGCCCCAGCATTTT. This sequence encodes CASSPNKGPGWPQHF. The chain is built from TRBV4-1 and TRBJ1-5; tentative D call: TRBD1 (5 bases). Germline V gene sequence: CDR1 MGHRA, CDR2 YSYEKL. Deletions cut 4 bases from V and 9 bases from J, with 19 bases between. There are 15 residues in the CDR3.

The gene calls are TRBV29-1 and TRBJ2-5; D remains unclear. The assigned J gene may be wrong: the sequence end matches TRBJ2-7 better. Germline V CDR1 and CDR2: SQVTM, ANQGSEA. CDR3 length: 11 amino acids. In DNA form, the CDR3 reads TGCAGCGTTGTTCTGGGCGCCGAGCAGTACTTC. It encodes CSVVLGAEQYF.